The next 25 T cell receptor beta chains were all read from a single sample in a study of blood T cell repertoires in COVID-19. TCRdb keeps only in-frame clones here, not all; method: immunoSEQ multiplex PCR. This table has under 150,000 clones, 83% appearing once. Sequencing was done on a sample of PBMCs or T cells enriched from blood (not recorded which). The receptor set was obtained from a man in his thirties or forties who had recovered from COVID-19.

CDR3 protein: CASVKQGTNQPQHF. DNA for the CDR3: TGTGCCAGCGTAAAACAGGGGACCAATCAGCCCCAGCATTTT. V usage is TRBV6-7 and J usage is TRBJ1-5; 7 nucleotides match TRBD1. TRBV6-7 is treated as an ORF (open reading frame) with a function not yet certain. The V segment lost 8 bases and the J segment 3 bases; nucleotides outside the gene matches: 7. CDR3 length: 14 residues.

This clone was picked up one time. The V and J genes are TRBV18 and TRBJ2-3, with 8 bases identical to TRBD2. Unmatched junction bases numbered 6, after V lost 5 bases and J lost 2 bases. The CDR3 is 15 residues long. CDR1 and CDR2 (germline): KGHSH, LQKENI. CDR3 sequence: CASSSERGSTDTQYF. In nucleotides, the CDR3 is TGTGCCAGCTCATCCGAGCGGGGGTCCACAGATACGCAGTATTTT.

V and J are TRBV19 and TRBJ2-1; tentative D call: TRBD2 (6 bases). The germline gives CDR1 LNHDA, CDR2 SQIVND (reference sequence). V gave up 3 bases and J gave up 5 bases, with 11 bases separating them. The CDR3 spans 14 residues. Written as DNA, the CDR3 is TGTGCCAGTAGTATCCCTAGCGCGGACAATGAGCAGTTCTTC. It is translated as CASSIPSADNEQFF.

The chain recombines TRBV5-8 with TRBJ1-5, with 8 bases matching TRBD1. The CDR3 length is 17 residues. The germline gives CDR1 SGHTS, CDR2 YDEGEE. V was pared by 4 bases and J by 0 bases, with 9 bases of the junction left unmatched. Here the CDR3 reads CASSATFGTGSNQPQHF. The DNA of the CDR3 is TGTGCCAGCAGCGCAACGTTCGGGACAGGTAGCAATCAGCCCCAGCATTTT.

This clone occurred once. This rearrangement joins TRBV14 to TRBJ2-2; perhaps TRBD2 as D (6 bases). Germline loops: CDR1 SGHDN, CDR2 FVKESK. Trimming cost V 3 bases and J 3 bases, with 14 bases left between them. The CDR3 is made up of 16 amino acids. CDR3 nucleotide sequence: TGTGCCAGCAGCCACGGCGGGAATGGATACACCGGGGAGCTGTTTTTT. It yields the protein CASSHGGNGYTGELFF.

This chain links TRBV19 with TRBJ1-1; 9 bases are a match to TRBD1. V was pared by 6 bases and J by 0 bases, with 5 bases of the junction left unmatched. CDR3 length: 15 residues. In germline, CDR1 is LNHDA, CDR2 SQIVND (reference sequence). The CDR3 sequence is CASSLDRGVNTEAFF. The CDR3 DNA reads as TGTGCCAGTAGCCTCGACAGGGGGGTGAACACTGAAGCTTTCTTT.

The V gene is TRBV24-1, the J gene TRBJ1-2, with a possible D match to TRBD1 (6 bases). In germline, CDR1 is KGHDR, CDR2 SFDVKD. V lost 4 bases to trimming and J lost 2 bases, with 10 bases between them. The CDR3 consists of 14 residues. The DNA of the CDR3 is TGTGCCACCAGTGACATAGACAGGAACTATGGCTACACCTTC. Its translation is CATSDIDRNYGYTF.

The genes are TRBV2 and TRBJ2-7; D is perhaps TRBD2 (6 bases). Trimming left V 0 bases short and J 4 bases short, with 10 bases between. This CDR3 region has 14 residues. Germline CDR1 is SNHLY and CDR2 is FYNNEI. The CDR3 DNA reads TGTGCCAGCAGTGAAGCGCGCGCGGGGTACGAGCAGTACTTC. Its protein is CASSEARAGYEQYF.

This clone was seen more than once but under ten times. The chain is built from TRBV29-1 and TRBJ1-2, with a possible D match to TRBD1 (6 bases). The CDR3 is 13 amino acids. Trimming left V 4 bases short and J 2 bases short, with 11 bases between. From germline, CDR1 is SQVTM and CDR2 ANQGSEA. The CDR3 nucleotides read TGCAGCGTTGCTCGGGACACAAACTATGGCTACACCTTC. Encoded protein: CSVARDTNYGYTF.

This chain connects TRBV6-5 to TRBJ2-7; 8 bases fit TRBD1. The CDR3 contains 14 residues. The V gene end was trimmed by 4 bases and the J gene end by 5 bases; junction bases not matched to a gene: 7. Germline CDR1 is MNHEY and CDR2 is SVGAGI. CDR3 residues: CASSSPDRVHEQYF. The CDR3 DNA reads as TGTGCCAGCAGTTCCCCGGACAGGGTCCACGAGCAGTACTTC.

This sequence joins TRBV5-4 and TRBJ1-4; D is unresolved. The CDR3 is 14 residues long. Trimming stripped 0 bases from V and 1 base from J, with 4 bases between. Germline V gene data show CDR1 as SGHNT and CDR2 as YYREEE (reference sequence). As DNA, the CDR3 is TGTGCCAGCAGCTTGGACAGAACTAATGAAAAACTGTTTTTT. Translation: CASSLDRTNEKLFF.

The V gene is TRBV6-5, the J gene TRBJ2-5; 8 bases agree with TRBD2. Germline V CDR1 and CDR2: MNHEY, SVGAGI. Trimming took 2 bases from V and 2 from J; bases not matched to a gene: 7. The CDR3 covers 16 residues. The CDR3 bases are TGTGCCAGCAGTTACCGTAGCGGGGAACCTCAAGAGACCCAGTACTTC. This encodes CASSYRSGEPQETQYF.

The chain links TRBV27 to TRBJ1-2; D may be TRBD1 (5 bases). CDR1 and CDR2 (germline): MNHEY, SMNVEV (reference sequence). The CDR3 runs to 12 residues. With 5 bases removed from V and 2 bases from J, the gap between germline ends came to 6 bases. In DNA form, the CDR3 reads TGTGCCAGCAGTAAGGGGAACTATGGCTACACCTTC. Its protein product is CASSKGNYGYTF.

The V call is TRBV5-1, the J call TRBJ1-5; 9 bases line up with TRBD1. The CDR3 length is 15 residues. V lost 5 bases, J lost 4 bases, and 7 bases stayed unmatched. The germline CDR1 and CDR2 sequences are SGHRS and YFSETQ. The CDR3 nucleotides read TGCGCCAGCAGTCTCTCCGGACAGGGGAATCAGCCCCAGCATTTT. Residues: CASSLSGQGNQPQHF.

The chain has TRBV18 and TRBJ2-5; 7 bases agree with TRBD2. Per the germline V gene, CDR1 is KGHSH and CDR2 is LQKENI. This CDR3 has 14 residues. V trimming: 3 bases; J trimming: 2 bases; junction bases outside the gene matches: 3. CDR3 region: CASSPGRVQETQYF. The CDR3 DNA follows: TGTGCCAGCTCACCGGGGAGGGTACAAGAGACCCAGTACTTC.

The DNA of the CDR3 is TGTGCCAGCTCACCTCAACGGGAAGCTAACTATGGCTACACCTTC. Protein: CASSPQREANYGYTF. The V gene is TRBV18, the J gene TRBJ1-2; no clear D. Trimming pared 3 bases from V and 0 bases from J, leaving 11 bases between. CDR1 is KGHSH, CDR2 LQKENI, per germline. The CDR3 has 15 amino acids.

The rearrangement joins TRBV24-1 to TRBJ2-7; a weak D match, TRBD1 (6 bases). V was pared by 8 bases and J by 0 bases, with 10 bases between. The V gene's germline CDR1 is KGHDR and CDR2 SFDVKD. This CDR3 has 13 amino acids. The CDR3 spells CATTDSSSYEQYF. In nucleotides, the CDR3 is TGTGCCACCACGGACAGTAGCTCCTACGAGCAGTACTTC.

The J gene is TRBJ1-6, the V gene TRBV27; possibly TRBD1 for D (5 bases). The CDR3 is made up of 16 amino acids. CDR1 and CDR2 (germline): MNHEY, SMNVEV (reference sequence). With 8 bases removed from V and 3 bases from J, the gap between germline ends came to 17 bases. The CDR3 bases are TGTGCCAGCCAAAGCTCCAGGACAAGCTATAATTCACCCCTCCACTTT. Protein: CASQSSRTSYNSPLHF.

V and J are TRBV5-4 and TRBJ2-1; 11 bases line up with TRBD2. Trimming removed 0 bases from V and 7 bases from J; junction bases left unmatched: 12. This CDR3 region has 18 residues. Germline-derived CDR1 and CDR2 are SGHNT and YYREEE (reference sequence). The chain's CDR3 is CASSLGLVAGGLGNEQFF. CDR3 nucleotide sequence: TGTGCCAGCAGCTTGGGGTTGGTAGCGGGGGGGCTAGGGAATGAGCAGTTCTTC.

This clone turned up a few times. This chain joins TRBV27 and TRBJ1-2; TRBD1 matches 12 bases. CDR3 length equals 16 residues. The germline V gene encodes CDR1 MNHEY and CDR2 SMNVEV (reference sequence). Trimming at V came to 1 base and at J to 3 bases, leaving 3 bases not matched to a gene. CDR3 sequence reads: CASSLLGQGADYGYTF. CDR3 nucleotides: TGTGCCAGCAGTTTATTGGGACAGGGGGCGGACTATGGCTACACCTTC.

This chain uses TRBV12-3 or TRBV12-4 with TRBJ1-1, with 8 bases identical to TRBD1. V was clipped by 6 bases and J by 3 bases; unmatched bases: 3. The CDR3 contains 13 residues. The chain's CDR3 is CASRLQGDTEAFF. In DNA form, the CDR3 reads TGTGCCAGCAGATTACAGGGGGACACTGAAGCTTTCTTT.

The rearrangement joins TRBV5-1 to TRBJ2-5; possibly TRBD1 for D (5 bases). Per the germline V gene, CDR1 is SGHRS and CDR2 is YFSETQ. The CDR3 totals 15 residues. V lost 1 base to trimming and J lost 4 bases, with 14 bases between them. CDR3 DNA: TGCGCCAGCAGCTTGTCTGGGGCGCACGGAGAGACCCAGTACTTC. Its translation is CASSLSGAHGETQYF.

V is TRBV24-1 and J is TRBJ2-3; TRBD1 agrees at 12 bases. Germline V gene lookup returns CDR1 KGHDR and CDR2 SFDVKD. V lost 3 bases to trimming and J lost 5 bases; unmatched junction nucleotides: 8. CDR3 length: 17 amino acids. CDR3 sequence (DNA): TGTGCCACCAGTGATCCGCCGGGACAGGGGGCTGAAGATACGCAGTATTTT. Translating it yields CATSDPPGQGAEDTQYF.

The V gene is TRBV4-1, the J gene TRBJ2-5; tentatively, D is TRBD2 (6 bases). V was shortened by 0 bases and J by 5 bases, with 16 bases between the two germline ends. CDR3 length equals 16 residues. The germline gives CDR1 MGHRA, CDR2 YSYEKL. For the CDR3, the DNA is TGCGCCAGCAGCCAAGACTCCCGGAGGGCTCGGGAGACCCAGTACTTC. It yields the protein CASSQDSRRARETQYF.

The chain combines TRBV3-1 (or the pseudogene TRBV3-2) with TRBJ2-5; TRBD1 might be the D (5 bases). Trimming removed 7 bases at V and 3 bases at J, with 12 bases between. Per germline, CDR1 LGHDT and CDR2 YNNKEL (reference sequence). The CDR3 has 13 amino acids. The CDR3 sequence is CASNWGRKETQYF. In DNA form, the CDR3 reads TGTGCCAGCAACTGGGGCAGAAAAGAGACCCAGTACTTC.